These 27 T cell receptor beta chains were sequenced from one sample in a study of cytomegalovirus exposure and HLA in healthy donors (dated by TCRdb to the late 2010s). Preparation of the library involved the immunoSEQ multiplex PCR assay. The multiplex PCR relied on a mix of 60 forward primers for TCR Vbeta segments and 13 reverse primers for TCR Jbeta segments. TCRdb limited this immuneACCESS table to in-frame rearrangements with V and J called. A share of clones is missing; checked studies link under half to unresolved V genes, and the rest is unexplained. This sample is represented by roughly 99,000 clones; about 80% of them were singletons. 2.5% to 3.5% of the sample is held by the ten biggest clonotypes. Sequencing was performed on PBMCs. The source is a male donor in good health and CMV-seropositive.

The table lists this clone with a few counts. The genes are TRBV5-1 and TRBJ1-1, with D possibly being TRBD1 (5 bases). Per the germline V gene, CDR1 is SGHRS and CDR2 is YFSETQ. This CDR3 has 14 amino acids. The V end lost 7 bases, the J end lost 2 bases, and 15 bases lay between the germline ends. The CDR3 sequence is CASSLVGANTEAFF. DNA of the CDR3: TGCGCCAGCTCTCTTGTTGGGGCCAACACTGAAGCTTTCTTT.

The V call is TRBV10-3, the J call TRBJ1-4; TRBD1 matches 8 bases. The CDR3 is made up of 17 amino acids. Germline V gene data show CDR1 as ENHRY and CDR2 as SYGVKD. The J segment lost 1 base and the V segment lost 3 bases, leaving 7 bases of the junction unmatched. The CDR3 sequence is CAISDRGRRETNEKLFF. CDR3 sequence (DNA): TGTGCCATCAGTGACAGGGGGCGCCGAGAAACTAATGAAAAACTGTTTTTT.

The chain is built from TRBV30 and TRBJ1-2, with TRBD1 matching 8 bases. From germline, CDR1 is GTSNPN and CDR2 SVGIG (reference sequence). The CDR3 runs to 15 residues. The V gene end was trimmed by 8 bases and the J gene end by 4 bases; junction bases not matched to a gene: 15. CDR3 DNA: TGTGCCACCCGGACAGGGTGGAATTACGGCTATGGCTACACCTTC. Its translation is CATRTGWNYGYGYTF. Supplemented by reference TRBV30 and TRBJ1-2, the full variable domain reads SQTIHQWPATLVQPVGSPLSLECTVEGTSNPNLYWYRQAAGRGLQLLFYSVGIGQISSEVPQNLSASRPQDRQFILSSKKLLLSDSGFYLCATRTGWNYGYGYTFGSGTRLTVV.

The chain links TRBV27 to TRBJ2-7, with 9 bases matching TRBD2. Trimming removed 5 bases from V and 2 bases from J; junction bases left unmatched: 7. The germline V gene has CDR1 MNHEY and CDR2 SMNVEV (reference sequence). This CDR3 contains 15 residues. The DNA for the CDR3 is TGTGCCAGCAGTCCCCATGCTAGCGGGGCCTACGAGCAGTACTTC. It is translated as CASSPHASGAYEQYF.

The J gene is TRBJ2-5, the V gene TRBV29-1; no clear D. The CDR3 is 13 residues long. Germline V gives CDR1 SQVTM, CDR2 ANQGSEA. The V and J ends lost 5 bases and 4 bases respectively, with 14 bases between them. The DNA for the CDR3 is TGCAGCGTTCGTCCGCCAATACTAGAGACCCAGTACTTC. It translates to CSVRPPILETQYF.

CDR3 loop: CAWTWQGDDGYTF. DNA of the CDR3: TGTGCCTGGACCTGGCAGGGGGACGATGGCTACACCTTC. The chain couples TRBV30 to TRBJ1-2; 7 bases line up with TRBD1. This CDR3 has 13 amino acids. In germline, CDR1 is GTSNPN, CDR2 SVGIG (reference sequence). The trim removed 4 bases at V and 6 bases at J, leaving 8 bases unmatched.

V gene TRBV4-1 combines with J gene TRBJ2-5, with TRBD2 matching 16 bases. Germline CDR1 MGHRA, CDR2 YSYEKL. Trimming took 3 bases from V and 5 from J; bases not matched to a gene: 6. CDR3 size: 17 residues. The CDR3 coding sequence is TGCGCCAGCAGCCATGGGGGACTAGCGGGGGGGGATGAGACCCAGTACTTC. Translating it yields CASSHGGLAGGDETQYF.

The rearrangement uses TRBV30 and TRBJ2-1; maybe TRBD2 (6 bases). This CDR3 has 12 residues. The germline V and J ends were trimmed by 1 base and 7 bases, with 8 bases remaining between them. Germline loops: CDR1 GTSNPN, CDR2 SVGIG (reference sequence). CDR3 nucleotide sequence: TGTGCCTGGAGTGGTGGGGGGAATGAGCAGTTCTTC. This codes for CAWSGGGNEQFF. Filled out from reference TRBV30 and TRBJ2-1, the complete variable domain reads SQTIHQWPATLVQPVGSPLSLECTVEGTSNPNLYWYRQAAGRGLQLLFYSVGIGQISSEVPQNLSASRPQDRQFILSSKKLLLSDSGFYLCAWSGGGNEQFFGPGTRLTVL.

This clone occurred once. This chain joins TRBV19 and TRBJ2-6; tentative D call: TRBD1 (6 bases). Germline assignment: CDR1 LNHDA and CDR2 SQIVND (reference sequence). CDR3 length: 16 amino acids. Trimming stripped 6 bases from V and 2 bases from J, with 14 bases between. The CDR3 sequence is CASSPVGAPGANVLTF. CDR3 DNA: TGTGCCAGTAGCCCGGTGGGGGCGCCTGGGGCCAACGTCCTGACTTTC.

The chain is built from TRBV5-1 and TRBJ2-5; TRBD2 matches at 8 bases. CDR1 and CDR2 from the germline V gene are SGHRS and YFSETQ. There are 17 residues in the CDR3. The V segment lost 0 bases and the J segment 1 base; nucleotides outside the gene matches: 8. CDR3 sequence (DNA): TGCGCCAGCAGCTTGGGGGTAGCGGGGCGAACCCAAGAGACCCAGTACTTC. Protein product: CASSLGVAGRTQETQYF. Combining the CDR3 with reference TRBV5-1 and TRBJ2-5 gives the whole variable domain KAGVTQTPRYLIKTRGQQVTLSCSPISGHRSVSWYQQTPGQGLQFLFEYFSETQRNKGNFPGRFSGRQFSNSRSEMNVSTLELGDSALYLCASSLGVAGRTQETQYFGPGTRLLVL.

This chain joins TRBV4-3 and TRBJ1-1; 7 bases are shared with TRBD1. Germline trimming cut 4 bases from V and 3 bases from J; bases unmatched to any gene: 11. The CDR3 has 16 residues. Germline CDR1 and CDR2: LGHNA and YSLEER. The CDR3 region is CASSPTVQGGYTEAFF. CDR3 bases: TGCGCCAGCAGCCCCACCGTTCAGGGGGGCTACACTGAAGCTTTCTTT.

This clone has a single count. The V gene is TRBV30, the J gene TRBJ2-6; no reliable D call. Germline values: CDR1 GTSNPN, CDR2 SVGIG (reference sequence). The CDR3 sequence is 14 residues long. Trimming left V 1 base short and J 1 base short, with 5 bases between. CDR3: CAWSGVSGANVLTF. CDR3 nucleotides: TGTGCCTGGAGTGGTGTATCTGGGGCCAACGTCCTGACTTTC.

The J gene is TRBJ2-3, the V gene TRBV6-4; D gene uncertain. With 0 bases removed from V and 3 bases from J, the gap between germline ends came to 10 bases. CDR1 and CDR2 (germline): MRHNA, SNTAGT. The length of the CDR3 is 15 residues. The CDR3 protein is CASSDSQTFTDTQYF. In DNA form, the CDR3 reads TGTGCCAGCAGTGACTCCCAGACATTTACAGATACGCAGTATTTT.

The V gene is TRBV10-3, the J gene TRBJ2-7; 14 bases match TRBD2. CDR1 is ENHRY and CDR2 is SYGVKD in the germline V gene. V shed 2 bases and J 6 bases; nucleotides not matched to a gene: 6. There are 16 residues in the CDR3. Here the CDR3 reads CAISEAPGLAGAEQYF. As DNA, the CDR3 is TGTGCCATCAGTGAGGCACCGGGACTAGCGGGGGCCGAGCAGTACTTC.

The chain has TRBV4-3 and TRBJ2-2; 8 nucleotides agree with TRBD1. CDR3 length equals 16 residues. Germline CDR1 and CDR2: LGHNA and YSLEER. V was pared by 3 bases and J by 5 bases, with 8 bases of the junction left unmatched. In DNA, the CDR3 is TGCGCCAGCAGCCAGTCCCCGGACAGGGTAACCGGGGAGCTGTTTTTT. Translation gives CASSQSPDRVTGELFF.

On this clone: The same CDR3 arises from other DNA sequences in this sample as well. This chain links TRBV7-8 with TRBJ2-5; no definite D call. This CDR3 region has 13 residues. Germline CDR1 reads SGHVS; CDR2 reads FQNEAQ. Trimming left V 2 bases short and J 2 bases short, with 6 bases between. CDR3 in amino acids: CASSLPSQETQYF. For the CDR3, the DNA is TGTGCCAGCAGCTTACCCAGTCAAGAGACCCAGTACTTC.

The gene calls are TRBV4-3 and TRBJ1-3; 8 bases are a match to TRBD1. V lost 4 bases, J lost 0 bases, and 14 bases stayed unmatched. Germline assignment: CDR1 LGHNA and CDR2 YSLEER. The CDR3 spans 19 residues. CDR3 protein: CASSPVRTGFIISGNTIYF. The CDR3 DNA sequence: TGCGCCAGCAGCCCGGTTAGGACAGGGTTCATCATCTCTGGAAACACCATATATTTT.

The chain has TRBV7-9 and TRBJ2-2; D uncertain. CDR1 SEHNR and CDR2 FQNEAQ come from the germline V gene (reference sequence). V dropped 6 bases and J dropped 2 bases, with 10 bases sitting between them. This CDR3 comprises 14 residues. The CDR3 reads CASSSRANTGELFF. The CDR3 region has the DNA TGTGCCAGCAGTAGCCGTGCCAACACCGGGGAGCTGTTTTTT.

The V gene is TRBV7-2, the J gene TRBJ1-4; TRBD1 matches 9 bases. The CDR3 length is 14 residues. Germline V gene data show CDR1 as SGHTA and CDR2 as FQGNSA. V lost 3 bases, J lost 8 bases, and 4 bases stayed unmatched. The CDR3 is CASSLDRGGEKLFF. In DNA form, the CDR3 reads TGTGCCAGCAGCTTGGACAGGGGAGGAGAAAAACTGTTTTTT.

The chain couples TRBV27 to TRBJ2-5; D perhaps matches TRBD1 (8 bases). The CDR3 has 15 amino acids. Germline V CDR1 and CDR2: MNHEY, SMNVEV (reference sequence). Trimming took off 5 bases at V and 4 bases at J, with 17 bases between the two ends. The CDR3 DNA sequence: TGTGCCAGCAGTCCGCCGGACAGGGAGGGAGAGACCCAGTACTTC. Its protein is CASSPPDREGETQYF.

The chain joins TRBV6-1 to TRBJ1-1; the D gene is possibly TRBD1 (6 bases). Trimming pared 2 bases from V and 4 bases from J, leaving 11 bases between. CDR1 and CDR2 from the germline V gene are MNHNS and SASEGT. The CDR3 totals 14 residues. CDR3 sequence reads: CASSERGGFTEAFF. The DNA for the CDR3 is TGTGCCAGCAGTGAAAGGGGGGGCTTCACTGAAGCTTTCTTT.

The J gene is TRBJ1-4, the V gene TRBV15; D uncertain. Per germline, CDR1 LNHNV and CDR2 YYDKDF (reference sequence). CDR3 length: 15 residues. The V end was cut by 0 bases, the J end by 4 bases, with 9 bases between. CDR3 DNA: TGTGCCACCAGCAGAGATAACGAGGGTAATGAAAAACTGTTTTTT. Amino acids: CATSRDNEGNEKLFF.

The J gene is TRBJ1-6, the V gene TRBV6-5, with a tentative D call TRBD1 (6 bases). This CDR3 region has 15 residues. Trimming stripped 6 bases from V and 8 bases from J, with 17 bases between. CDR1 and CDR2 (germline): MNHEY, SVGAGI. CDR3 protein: CASSLQGAPYSPLHF. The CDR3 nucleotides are TGTGCCAGCAGCCTACAGGGAGCCCCCTATTCACCCCTCCACTTT.

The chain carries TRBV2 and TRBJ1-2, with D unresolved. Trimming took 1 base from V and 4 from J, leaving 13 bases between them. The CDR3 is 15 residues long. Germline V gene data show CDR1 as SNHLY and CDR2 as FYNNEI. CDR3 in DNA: TGTGCCAGCAGTGAAGGATACCCGCGGAGCTATGGCTACACCTTC. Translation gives CASSEGYPRSYGYTF.

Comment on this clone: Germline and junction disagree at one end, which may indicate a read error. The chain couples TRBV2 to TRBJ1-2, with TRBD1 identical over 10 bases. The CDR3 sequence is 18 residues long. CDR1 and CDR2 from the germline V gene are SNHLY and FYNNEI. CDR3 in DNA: TGTGCCATCAGTAAACGGACAGGGGGACGTCAATCCCCAGATGGCTACACCTTC. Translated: CAISKRTGGRQSPDGYTF. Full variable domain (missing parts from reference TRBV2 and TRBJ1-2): EPEVTQTPSHQVTQMGQEVILRCVPISNHLYFYWYRQILGQKVEFLVSFYNNEISEKSEIFDDQFSVERPDGSNFTLKIRSTKLEDSAMYFCAISKRTGGRQSPDGYTFGSGTRLTVV.

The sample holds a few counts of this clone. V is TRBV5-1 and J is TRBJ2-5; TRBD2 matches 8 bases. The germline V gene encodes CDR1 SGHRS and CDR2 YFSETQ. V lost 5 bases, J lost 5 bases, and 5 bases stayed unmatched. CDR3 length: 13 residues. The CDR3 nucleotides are TGCGCCAGCAGTACGGGGGGGCCGGAGACCCAGTACTTC. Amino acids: CASSTGGPETQYF.

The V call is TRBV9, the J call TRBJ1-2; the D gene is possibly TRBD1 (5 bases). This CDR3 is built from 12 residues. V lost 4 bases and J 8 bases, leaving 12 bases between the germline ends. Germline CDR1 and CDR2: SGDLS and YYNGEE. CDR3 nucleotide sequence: TGTGCCAGCAGCCCTAGGGGTAGGGGCTACACCTTC. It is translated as CASSPRGRGYTF.